One sample yielded the 10 T cell receptor beta chains listed below, sequenced in a study of blood T cell repertoires in COVID-19. Only in-frame clones appear in the TCRdb table, and some are missing; sequencing was by immunoSEQ multiplex PCR. The table includes over 45,000 clones, about 92% detected once. Source material: peripheral blood. Every receptor here comes from an elderly woman with acute or convalescent COVID-19.

The chain joins TRBV5-1 to TRBJ1-4; no reliable D call. Germline-derived CDR1 and CDR2 are SGHRS and YFSETQ. V lost 3 bases to trimming and J lost 4 bases, with 10 bases between them. CDR3 length equals 14 residues. CDR3 sequence: CASSSGESNEKLFF. CDR3 in DNA: TGCGCCAGCAGCTCGGGTGAAAGTAATGAAAAACTGTTTTTT. The full variable domain, in which reference TRBV5-1 and TRBJ1-4 provide the parts outside the CDR3, is KAGVTQTPRYLIKTRGQQVTLSCSPISGHRSVSWYQQTPGQGLQFLFEYFSETQRNKGNFPGRFSGRQFSNSRSEMNVSTLELGDSALYLCASSSGESNEKLFFGSGTQLSVL.

This chain links TRBV6-4 with TRBJ1-2, with 7 positions matching TRBD1. V was clipped by 4 bases and J by 8 bases; unmatched bases: 10. Germline-derived CDR1 and CDR2 are MRHNA and SNTAGT. The CDR3 loop spans 14 amino acids. CDR3 sequence: CASSVGVRGSGYTF. The CDR3 DNA follows: TGTGCCAGCAGTGTCGGGGTCAGGGGGTCCGGCTACACCTTC.

The chain uses TRBV5-4 and TRBJ2-4; TRBD2 agrees at 8 bases. V was pared by 3 bases and J by 0 bases, with 5 bases of the junction left unmatched. This CDR3 spans 16 amino acids. Germline V CDR1 and CDR2: SGHNT, YYREEE (reference sequence). This CDR3 is CASSSQRGLAKNIQYF. CDR3 DNA sequence: TGTGCCAGCAGCTCCCAGCGGGGGCTAGCCAAAAACATTCAGTACTTC.

The rearrangement links TRBV10-3 to TRBJ2-5, with D perhaps matching TRBD1 (5 bases). V shed 6 bases and J shed 5 bases, with 13 bases lying between them. The V gene's germline CDR1 is ENHRY and CDR2 SYGVKD. The CDR3 has 13 amino acids. The DNA of the CDR3 is TGTGCCATCAGGTTCAGGGAAGGGGAGACCCAGTACTTC. This translates into CAIRFREGETQYF.

The chain has TRBV28 and TRBJ1-2, with 7 bases identical to TRBD1. CDR3 length: 14 residues. The germline V gene has CDR1 MDHEN and CDR2 SYDVKM. The V segment lost 4 bases and the J segment 5 bases; nucleotides outside the gene matches: 7. CDR3 bases: TGTGCCAGCAGTTCGAACAGGGGTTGGTATGGCTACACCTTC. Translation: CASSSNRGWYGYTF.

The rearrangement uses TRBV12-3 or TRBV12-4 and TRBJ1-2; D ambiguous. V shed 4 bases and J shed 6 bases, with 12 bases lying between them. This CDR3 contains 13 residues. CDR3 sequence (DNA): TGTGCCAGCAGTTGGCCCGAGGGTAATGGCTACACCTTC. Translating it yields CASSWPEGNGYTF.

The chain links TRBV6-5 to TRBJ1-2, with D possibly being TRBD1 (5 bases). V lost 6 bases and J lost 7, with 21 bases in between. The germline V gene has CDR1 MNHEY and CDR2 SVGAGI. The CDR3 is 15 amino acids. The CDR3 protein is CASRPYAGGPTGYTF. In DNA, the CDR3 is TGTGCCAGCAGACCCTATGCGGGGGGTCCCACTGGCTACACCTTC.

The V call is TRBV19, the J call TRBJ1-3; 7 bases match TRBD1. The CDR3 is 15 amino acids. The ends lost 7 bases at V and 1 base at J; junction bases unmatched: 7. The germline V gene has CDR1 LNHDA and CDR2 SQIVND (reference sequence). The CDR3 DNA reads as TGTGCCAGTACCGACAGGGCGAGATCTGGAAACACCATATATTTT. Protein product: CASTDRARSGNTIYF. Full variable domain (remainder filled in from reference TRBV19 and TRBJ1-3): DGGITQSPKYLFRKEGQNVTLSCEQNLNHDAMYWYRQDPGQGLRLIYYSQIVNDFQKGDIAEGYSVSREKKESFPLTVTSAQKNPTAFYLCASTDRARSGNTIYFGEGSWLTVV.

This sequence joins TRBV28 and TRBJ2-7, with 8 positions matching TRBD1. The CDR3 length is 15 residues. Germline V CDR1 and CDR2: MDHEN, SYDVKM. Germline trimming cut 5 bases from V and 5 bases from J; bases unmatched to any gene: 11. CDR3 nucleotides: TGTGCCAGCAGTCCCAGACGGACAGGGACCAACGAGCAGTACGTC. Its protein is CASSPRRTGTNEQYV.

V usage is TRBV28 and J usage is TRBJ1-2, with 8 bases lining up with TRBD1. V was clipped by 5 bases and J by 3 bases; unmatched bases: 20. The CDR3 is 19 residues long. The germline V gene encodes CDR1 MDHEN and CDR2 SYDVKM. DNA for the CDR3: TGTGCCAGCAGTAAAAGGGACAGGTTTTCCCTCGTCCGTCACTATGGCTACACCTTC. It is translated as CASSKRDRFSLVRHYGYTF.